These T cell receptor beta chains were read from a single sample in a study of T cell responses to AZD1222 COVID-19 vaccine. Here immunoSEQ multiplex PCR was the method, and the copy in TCRdb shows in-frame clones only, minus some. Among more than 65,000 clones listed, roughly 85% were seen once. Sequences were derived from peripheral blood, sampled 28 days after the second AZD1222 dose. These receptors all stem from an adult who received the AZD1222 COVID-19 vaccine. CDR3s include the opening cysteine and the closing phenylalanine or tryptophan. A D gene is named only where the DNA matches it firmly. For some rows the clone size is stated as once, few or many, or as a class when expanded; others skip it.

j_call clone_size v_call d_call cdr3_nt cdr3_aa
TRBJ2-5 NA TRBV2 TRBD2 TGTGCCAGCAGTGGCCCAGCGGGGGGACGGGGAGAGACCCAGTACTTC CASSGPAGGRGETQYF
TRBJ1-1 NA TRBV5-1 NA TGCGCCAGCAGCCCCGGACGGACCTTATACACTGAAGCTTTCTTT CASSPGRTLYTEAFF
TRBJ2-1 NA TRBV29-1 TRBD2 TGCAGCGTTGAAGATCTTGTTGCTAGCGGGAGGGCTAATGAGCAGTTCTTC CSVEDLVASGRANEQFF
TRBJ2-3 NA TRBV27 TRBD1 TGTGCCAGCAGTTTAATCAGGACAGGGGGTAAGGCAGATACGCAGTATTTT CASSLIRTGGKADTQYF
TRBJ2-3 NA TRBV5-1 NA TGCGCCAGCAGCCCGGGTTTAAGGGCGGAAACAGATACGCAGTATTTT CASSPGLRAETDTQYF
TRBJ1-2 NA TRBV6-1 NA TGTGCCAGCAGTGAAGCGGGGGGGGCCGATGGCTACACCTTC CASSEAGGADGYTF
TRBJ2-3 NA TRBV11-2 NA TGTGCCAGCAGCTTGGGGGAGTTAGATACGCAGTATTTT CASSLGELDTQYF
TRBJ1-2 once TRBV18 NA TGTGCCAGCTCGAACCCAGGGGAGTACTATGGCTACACCTTC CASSNPGEYYGYTF
TRBJ2-1 NA TRBV5-1 TRBD1 TGCGCCAGCAGCCTCGACAGGGGGCCGAATGAGCAGTTCTTC CASSLDRGPNEQFF
TRBJ2-1 NA TRBV28 NA TGTGCCAGCAGTTTTGGGTGGGGGTCGCTTAGAGAGCAGTTCTTC CASSFGWGSLREQFF
TRBJ1-1 NA TRBV5-1 NA TGCGCCAGCAGCTTCGACAGAAACACTGAAGCTTTCTTT CASSFDRNTEAFF
TRBJ2-1 NA TRBV18 TRBD2 TGTGCCAGCTCTTCAGCTCGGGGGAGGGCCTCCAATGAGCAGTTCTTC CASSSARGRASNEQFF
TRBJ2-1 NA TRBV7-2 TRBD2 TGTGCCAGCAGCTTAGAAGGAACTAGCGGGAGGTTTGAGCAGTTCTTC CASSLEGTSGRFEQFF
TRBJ1-2 NA TRBV28 NA TGTGCCAGCAGCACCGGGGCCCATAACTATGGCTACACCTTC CASSTGAHNYGYTF
TRBJ1-2 NA TRBV7-6 NA TGTGCCAGCAGCCAATCGAACTATGGCTACACCTTC CASSQSNYGYTF
TRBJ1-1 few TRBV19 TRBD1 TGTGCCAGTACCCAAGGACAGGGGTACACTGAAGCTTTCTTT CASTQGQGYTEAFF
TRBJ2-2 NA TRBV19 NA TGTGCCAGTAGGGCCGGGGAGCTGTTTTTT CASRAGELFF
TRBJ2-1 NA TRBV15 NA TGTGCCACCAGCAGAGATGAGGGCTACTCATACAATGAGCAGTTCTTC CATSRDEGYSYNEQFF
TRBJ1-1 NA TRBV6-5 NA TGTGCCAGCTATGCAGGGGTGAACACTGAAGCTTTCTTT CASYAGVNTEAFF
TRBJ1-1 once TRBV6-6 NA TGTGCCGGCTCTGAGGGCAGACCTAACACTGAAGCTTTCTTT CAGSEGRPNTEAFF
TRBJ1-4 NA TRBV4-2 TRBD1 TGTGCCAGCAACCGACCGGGGGACAGGGGGCAAGAAAAACTGTTTTTT CASNRPGDRGQEKLFF
TRBJ1-5 NA TRBV30 TRBD1 TGTGCCTGGAGCAGACAGGGCGAGGAGCCCCAGCATTTT CAWSRQGEEPQHF
TRBJ2-1 NA TRBV6-5 NA TGTGCCAGCAGTTTCGCTATCGGCAATGAGCAGTTCTTC CASSFAIGNEQFF
TRBJ2-4 NA TRBV15 NA TGTGCCACCAGCAGGAGGCGGGGTAGCGGTCAAAACATTCAGTACTTC CATSRRRGSGQNIQYF
TRBJ1-2 NA TRBV6-1 NA TGTGCCAGCAGTGAAGTGGGGACCGTCCTTTATGGCTACACCTTC CASSEVGTVLYGYTF
TRBJ1-3 NA TRBV9 TRBD1 TGTGCCAGCCAAGGGCAGGGGGCAAACACCATATATTTT CASQGQGANTIYF
TRBJ2-7 NA TRBV6-5 NA TGTGCCAGCAGCCGAGACAGTTACGAGCAGTACTTC CASSRDSYEQYF